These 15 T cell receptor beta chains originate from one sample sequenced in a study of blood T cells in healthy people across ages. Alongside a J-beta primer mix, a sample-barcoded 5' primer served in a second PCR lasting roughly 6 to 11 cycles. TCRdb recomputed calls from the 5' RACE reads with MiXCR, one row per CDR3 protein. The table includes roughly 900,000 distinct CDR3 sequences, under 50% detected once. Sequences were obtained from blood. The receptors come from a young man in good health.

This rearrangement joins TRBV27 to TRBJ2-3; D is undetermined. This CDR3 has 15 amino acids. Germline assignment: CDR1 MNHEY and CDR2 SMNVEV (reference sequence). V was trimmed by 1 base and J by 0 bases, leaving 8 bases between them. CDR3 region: CASSLYQTSTDTQYF. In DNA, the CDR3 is TGTGCCAGCAGTTTATACCAGACTAGCACAGATACGCAGTATTTT.

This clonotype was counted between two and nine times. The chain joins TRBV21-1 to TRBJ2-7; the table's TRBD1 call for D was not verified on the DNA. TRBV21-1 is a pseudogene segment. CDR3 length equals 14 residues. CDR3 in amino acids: CASSKIGKAYEQYF. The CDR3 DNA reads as TGTGCCAGCAGCAAAATCGGGAAAGCCTACGAGCAGTACTTC.

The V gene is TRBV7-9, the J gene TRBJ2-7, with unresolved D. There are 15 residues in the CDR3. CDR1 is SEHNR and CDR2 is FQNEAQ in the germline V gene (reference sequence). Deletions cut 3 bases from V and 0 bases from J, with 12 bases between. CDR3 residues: CASSFPPAGSYEQYF. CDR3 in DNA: TGTGCCAGCAGCTTCCCCCCGGCAGGCTCCTACGAGCAGTACTTC.

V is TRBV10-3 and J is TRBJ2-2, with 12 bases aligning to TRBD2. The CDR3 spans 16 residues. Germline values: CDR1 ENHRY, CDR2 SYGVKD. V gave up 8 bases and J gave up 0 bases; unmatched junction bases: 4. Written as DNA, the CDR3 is TGTGCCATCCCTAGGACTAGCGGGGCGAACACCGGGGAGCTGTTTTTT. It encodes CAIPRTSGANTGELFF.

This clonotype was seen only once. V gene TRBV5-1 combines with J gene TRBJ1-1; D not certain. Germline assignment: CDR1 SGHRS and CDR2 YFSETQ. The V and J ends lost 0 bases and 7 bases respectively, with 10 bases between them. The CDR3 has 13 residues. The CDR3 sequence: CASSLEGRVEAFF. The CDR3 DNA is TGCGCCAGCAGCTTGGAAGGAAGGGTTGAAGCTTTCTTT.

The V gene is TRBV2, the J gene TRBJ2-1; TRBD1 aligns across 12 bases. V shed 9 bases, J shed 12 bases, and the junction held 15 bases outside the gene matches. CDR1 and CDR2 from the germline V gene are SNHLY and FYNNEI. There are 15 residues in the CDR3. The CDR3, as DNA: TGTGCCAGTGTCTCTACCGGGACAGGGGGCAGTGGGCAGTTCTTC. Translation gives CASVSTGTGGSGQFF.

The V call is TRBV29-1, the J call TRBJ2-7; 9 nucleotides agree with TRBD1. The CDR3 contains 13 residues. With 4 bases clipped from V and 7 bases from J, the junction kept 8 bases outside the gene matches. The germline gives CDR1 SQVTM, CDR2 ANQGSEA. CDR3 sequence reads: CSVGLQGADEQYF. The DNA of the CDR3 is TGCAGCGTTGGGCTACAGGGGGCGGATGAGCAGTACTTC.

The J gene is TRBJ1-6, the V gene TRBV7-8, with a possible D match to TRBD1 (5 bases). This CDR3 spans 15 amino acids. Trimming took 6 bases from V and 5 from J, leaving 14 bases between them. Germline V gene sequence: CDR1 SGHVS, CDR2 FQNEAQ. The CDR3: CASSQTPGNNSPLHF. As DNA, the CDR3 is TGTGCCAGCAGTCAAACCCCAGGGAATAATTCACCCCTCCACTTT.

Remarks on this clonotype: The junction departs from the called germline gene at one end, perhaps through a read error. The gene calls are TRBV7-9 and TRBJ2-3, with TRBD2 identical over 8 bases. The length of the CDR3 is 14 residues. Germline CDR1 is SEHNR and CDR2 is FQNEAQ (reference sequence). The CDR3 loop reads CARRIGTRIDTQYF. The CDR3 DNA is TGTGCCCGCAGGATCGGGACTAGAATAGATACGCAGTATTTT.

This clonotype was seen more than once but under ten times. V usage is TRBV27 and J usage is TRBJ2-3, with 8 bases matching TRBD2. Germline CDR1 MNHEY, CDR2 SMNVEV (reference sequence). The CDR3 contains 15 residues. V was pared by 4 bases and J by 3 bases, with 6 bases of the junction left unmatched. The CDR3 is CASSSWTGGTDTQYF. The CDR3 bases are TGTGCCAGCAGTTCCTGGACGGGAGGGACAGATACGCAGTATTTT.

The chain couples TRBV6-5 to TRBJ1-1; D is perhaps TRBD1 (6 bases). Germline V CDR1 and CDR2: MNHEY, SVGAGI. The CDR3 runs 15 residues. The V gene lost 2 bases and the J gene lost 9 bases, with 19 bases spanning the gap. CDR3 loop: CASSYVGSGQGKAFF. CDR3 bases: TGTGCCAGCAGTTACGTCGGCTCTGGTCAGGGGAAAGCTTTCTTT.

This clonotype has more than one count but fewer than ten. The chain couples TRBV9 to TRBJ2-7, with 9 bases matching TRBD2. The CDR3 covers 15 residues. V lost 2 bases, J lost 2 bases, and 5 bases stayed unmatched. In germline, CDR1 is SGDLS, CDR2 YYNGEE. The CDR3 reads CASSVGSGGPYEQYF. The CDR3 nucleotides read TGTGCCAGCAGCGTGGGTAGCGGGGGACCCTACGAGCAGTACTTC. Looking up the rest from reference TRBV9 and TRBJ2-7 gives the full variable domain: DSGVTQTPKHLITATGQRVTLRCSPRSGDLSVYWYQQSLDQGLQFLIQYYNGEERAKGNILERFSAQQFPDLHSELNLSSLELGDSALYFCASSVGSGGPYEQYFGPGTRLTVT.

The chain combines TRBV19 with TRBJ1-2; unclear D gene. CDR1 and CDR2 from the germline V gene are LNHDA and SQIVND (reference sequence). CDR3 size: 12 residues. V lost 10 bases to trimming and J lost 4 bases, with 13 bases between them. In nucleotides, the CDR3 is TGTGCCACCCGCCTCCAGACCTATGGCTACACCTTC. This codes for CATRLQTYGYTF.

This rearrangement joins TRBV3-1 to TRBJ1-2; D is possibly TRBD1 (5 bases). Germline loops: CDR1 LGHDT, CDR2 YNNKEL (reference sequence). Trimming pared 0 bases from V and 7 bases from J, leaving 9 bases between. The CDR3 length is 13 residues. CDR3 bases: TGTGCCAGCAGCCAAGATCGTCAGGGTGGCTACACCTTC. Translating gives CASSQDRQGGYTF.

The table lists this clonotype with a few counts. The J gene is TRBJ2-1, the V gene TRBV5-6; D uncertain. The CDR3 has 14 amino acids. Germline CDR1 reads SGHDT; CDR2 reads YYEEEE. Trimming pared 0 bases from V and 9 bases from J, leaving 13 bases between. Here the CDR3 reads CASSLGRFSGEQFF. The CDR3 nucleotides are TGTGCCAGCAGCTTGGGTCGGTTCTCAGGTGAGCAGTTCTTC.